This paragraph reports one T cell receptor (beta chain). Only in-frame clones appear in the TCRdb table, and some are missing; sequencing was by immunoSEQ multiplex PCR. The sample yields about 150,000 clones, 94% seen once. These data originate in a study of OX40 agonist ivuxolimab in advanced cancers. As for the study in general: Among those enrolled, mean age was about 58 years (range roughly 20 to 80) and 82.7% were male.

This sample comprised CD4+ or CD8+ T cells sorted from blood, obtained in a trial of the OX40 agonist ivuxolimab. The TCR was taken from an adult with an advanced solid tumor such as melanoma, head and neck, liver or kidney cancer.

The CDR3 reads CASSHRQGAGNTIYF. DNA for the CDR3: TGTGCCAGCAGTCATCGACAGGGTGCGGGAAACACCATATATTTT. The chain is built from TRBV25-1 and TRBJ1-3; 7 bases fit TRBD1. The CDR3 loop spans 15 amino acids. CDR1 MGHDK and CDR2 SYGVNS come from the germline V gene. Trimming removed 5 bases from V and 4 bases from J; junction bases left unmatched: 8.